The following is a T cell receptor beta chain sequence with its context. This specimen includes other DNA sequences encoding the same CDR3. CD45RA+ naive and CD45RA-negative memory subsets were separated from CD4+ cells. These data are taken from a study of shared clonotypes between healthy human individuals. Study-level background: CD4 naive cells filled three plates per donor, CD4 memory three, CD8 naive two and CD8 memory one.

Produced via immunoSEQ multiplex PCR; TCRdb's table is partial and in-frame only. This sample has more than 2,000,000 clones, with 90% to 95% found just once. CDR1 is LNHDA and CDR2 is SQIVND in the germline V gene (reference sequence). The CDR3 totals 14 residues. V lost 6 bases to trimming and J lost 0 bases, with 8 bases between them. The source is a man aged 18 to 30 in good health. Sequenced material: naive CD4+ T cells sorted from blood. The sample's subset: CD45RA+ positively selected. The chain employs TRBV19 and TRBJ2-2, with D unclear. CDR3 region: CASRSVANTGELFF. The CDR3 nucleotides are TGTGCCAGTAGAAGCGTGGCGAACACCGGGGAGCTGTTTTTT.